This T cell receptor (beta chain) was identified in a study of T cell responses to AZD1222 COVID-19 vaccine. General study points: Nearly half of spike-specific TCRs reportedly go after variant regions that carry no mutations. Most donors were white British and more were female, and clonal diversity was possibly underestimated. Repertoires were sampled only after the peak T cell response.

About this clone: Its cognate antigen is unknown.

Profiling relied on immunoSEQ multiplex PCR, and the TCRdb table lists in-frame clones only, not all of them. Of 80,000 to 100,000 clones listed, roughly nine tenths are singletons. This CDR3 contains 14 residues. The V gene lost 0 bases and the J gene lost 2 bases, with 7 bases spanning the gap. Germline V gives CDR1 MGHRA, CDR2 YSYEKL. The starting material was peripheral blood, obtained on day 0 of AZD1222 vaccination. This receptor was taken from an adult in good health. This chain connects TRBV4-1 to TRBJ1-2; D not certain. This CDR3 is CASSQDALNYGYTF. DNA for the CDR3: TGCGCCAGCAGCCAAGATGCGCTAAACTATGGCTACACCTTC.